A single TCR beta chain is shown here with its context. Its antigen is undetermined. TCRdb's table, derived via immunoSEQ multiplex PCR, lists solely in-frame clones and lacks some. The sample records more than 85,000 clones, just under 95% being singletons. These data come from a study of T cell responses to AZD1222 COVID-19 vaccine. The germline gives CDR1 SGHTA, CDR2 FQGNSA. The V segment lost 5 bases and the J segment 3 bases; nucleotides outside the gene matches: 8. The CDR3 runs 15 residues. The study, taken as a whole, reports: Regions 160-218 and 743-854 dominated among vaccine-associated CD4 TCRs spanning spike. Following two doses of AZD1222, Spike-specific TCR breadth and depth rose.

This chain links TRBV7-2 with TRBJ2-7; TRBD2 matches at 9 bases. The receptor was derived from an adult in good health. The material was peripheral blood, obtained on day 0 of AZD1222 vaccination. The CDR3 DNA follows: TGTGCCAGCAGCCCGCGGGCGGGGGGGCTCTACGAGCAGTACTTC. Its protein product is CASSPRAGGLYEQYF.